This T cell receptor beta chain appears in the sequencing data of a study of cytomegalovirus exposure and HLA in healthy donors. Trimming took off 0 bases at V and 3 bases at J, with 10 bases between the two ends. The CDR3 totals 15 residues. Germline V gene sequence: CDR1 SGHKS, CDR2 YYEKEE (reference sequence). The PCR used 60 Vbeta and 13 Jbeta primers. TCRdb's copy holds only in-frame clones and misses some; the assay was immunoSEQ multiplex PCR. This sample has 170,000 or so clones, with 81% found just once. The chain combines TRBV5-5 with TRBJ1-5; the D is unclear. Sequencing was performed on PBMCs. The origin of this receptor is a woman aged 30 to 39 in good health and CMV-seronegative. The CDR3 spells CASSLDFSTNQPQHF. The CDR3 DNA reads TGTGCCAGCAGCTTGGACTTTAGCACCAATCAGCCCCAGCATTTT.